Listed below are T cell receptor beta chains from one sample, sequenced in a study of T cell changes during pregnancy in multiple sclerosis. Measured with immunoSEQ multiplex PCR; TCRdb has only the in-frame clones, and not every one. This sample carries tens of thousands of clones, approximately 90% of them seen once, and the ten largest clones take about 0.95%. The sample was peripheral blood, taken before pregnancy. Every receptor here comes from a female donor with multiple sclerosis, enrolled in a pregnancy study. The CDR3 runs from the conserved cysteine through the conserved F or W. The D gene is left open where the match is weak. For some rows the clone size is stated as once, few or many, or as a class when expanded; others skip it.

clone size	D gene	V gene	J gene	CDR3 protein	CDR3 DNA
few	.	TRBV28	TRBJ1-3	CASTLGGASGNTIYF	TGTGCCAGCACCCTTGGAGGGGCCTCTGGAAACACCATATATTTT
.	.	TRBV10-1	TRBJ1-2	CASSESRGYGYTF	TGCGCCAGCAGTGAGTCGAGGGGGTATGGCTACACCTTC
.	TRBD1	TRBV10-2	TRBJ1-2	CASSSLRDSGGYTF	TGCGCCAGCTCATCGCTCCGGGACAGCGGAGGCTACACCTTC
once	TRBD1	TRBV19	TRBJ1-4	CASDRAVVATNEKLFF	TGTGCCAGCGACAGGGCAGTGGTTGCAACTAATGAAAAACTGTTTTTT
once	.	TRBV2	TRBJ2-4	CASRSWGRGKNIQYF	TGTGCCAGCAGGTCCTGGGGGCGCGGCAAAAACATTCAGTACTTC
.	TRBD1	TRBV28	TRBJ2-7	CASSSDRAYEQYF	TGTGCCAGCAGCTCAGACAGGGCGTACGAGCAGTACTTC
.	.	TRBV9	TRBJ1-3	CASGRNSGNTIYF	TGTGCCAGCGGGAGAAACTCTGGAAACACCATATATTTT
.	.	TRBV5-4	TRBJ1-2	CASSSGGDSYGYTF	TGTGCCAGCAGCTCCGGGGGGGATAGCTATGGCTACACCTTC
once	TRBD2	TRBV5-1	TRBJ2-3	CASSFGTSGLYTDTQYF	TGCGCCAGCAGCTTTGGGACTAGCGGTTTATACACAGATACGCAGTATTTT
.	TRBD2	TRBV5-5	TRBJ2-2	CASSLLRAGARGELFF	TGTGCCAGCAGCTTGTTAAGAGCGGGAGCACGCGGGGAGCTGTTTTTT
.	TRBD1	TRBV19	TRBJ2-3	CASNLQGGTADTQYF	TGTGCCAGCAACCTACAGGGGGGCACCGCAGATACGCAGTATTTT
once	TRBD1	TRBV29-1	TRBJ1-4	CSVGGTGEGKLFF	TGCAGCGTCGGCGGGACAGGGGAAGGAAAACTGTTTTTT
.	TRBD1	TRBV4-2	TRBJ1-1	CASSHGRNRGPEAFF	TGTGCCAGCAGCCACGGCAGGAACAGGGGACCTGAAGCTTTCTTT
.	.	TRBV28	TRBJ2-1	CASRMEPRSYNEQFF	TGTGCCAGCAGGATGGAGCCTCGCTCCTACAATGAGCAGTTCTTC
few	TRBD1	TRBV28	TRBJ1-5	CASSLQGLGNQPQHF	TGTGCCAGCAGTCTACAGGGGCTTGGCAATCAGCCCCAGCATTTT
.	.	TRBV28	TRBJ2-6	CASSYGTTGANVLTF	TGTGCCAGCAGCTACGGGACAACCGGGGCCAACGTCCTGACTTTC
.	.	TRBV11-2	TRBJ1-1	CASSFGQSNTEAFF	TGTGCCAGCAGCTTTGGGCAGTCAAACACTGAAGCTTTCTTT
once	.	TRBV28	TRBJ1-4	CASSPPDRRELFF	TGTGCCAGCAGTCCACCCGACAGGAGAGAACTGTTTTTT